These 5 T cell receptor beta chains came from one sample sequenced in a study of blood T cell repertoires in COVID-19 (dated by TCRdb to 2018 to 2021). Library preparation used the immunoSEQ multiplex PCR assay. TCRdb carries this immuneACCESS record with in-frame sequences only. Its versions omit some clonotypes, under half of them owing to an unresolved V gene in the studies checked, with the rest unexplained. The sample has around 390,000 clones on record, about 87% of them singletons. The ten largest account for approximately 9.3% of the sample. Specimen: PBMCs or T cells enriched from blood (not recorded which). These receptors came from a woman between 45 and 65 years old who had recovered from COVID-19.

The CDR3 bases are TGTGCCAGCAGCTTGAGAGTCCGGGAGGGAGACACTGAAGCTTTCTTT. Translated: CASSLRVREGDTEAFF. The rearrangement joins TRBV5-6 to TRBJ1-1; D not resolved. The CDR3 runs 16 residues. V shed 1 base and J shed 3 bases, with 16 bases lying between them. CDR1 is SGHDT, CDR2 YYEEEE, per germline.

V and J are TRBV6-5 and TRBJ1-4; D unresolved. V dropped 5 bases and J dropped 0 bases, with 7 bases sitting between them. The CDR3 totals 14 residues. Germline V gives CDR1 MNHEY, CDR2 SVGAGI. CDR3 protein: CASSQTATNEKLFF. CDR3 DNA sequence: TGTGCCAGCAGTCAAACTGCAACTAATGAAAAACTGTTTTTT.

The chain uses TRBV4-2 and TRBJ1-2; TRBD1 is a possible D gene (6 bases). Germline loops: CDR1 LGHNA, CDR2 YNFKEQ. V was cut by 2 bases and J by 6 bases, with 13 bases left in between. This CDR3 spans 14 amino acids. CDR3 in DNA: TGTGCCAGCAGCCAACAACACAGGGATGATGGCTACACCTTC. It is translated as CASSQQHRDDGYTF.

The chain joins TRBV30 to TRBJ1-2; 7 bases are a match to TRBD1. This CDR3 region has 14 residues. Per the germline V gene, CDR1 is GTSNPN and CDR2 is SVGIG (reference sequence). Losses at the gene ends were 3 bases for V and 0 bases for J; bases not matched to a gene: 4. CDR3 loop: CAWRAGGTNYGYTF. CDR3 DNA sequence: TGTGCCTGGAGGGCAGGGGGAACTAACTATGGCTACACCTTC. Supplemented by reference TRBV30 and TRBJ1-2, the full variable domain reads SQTIHQWPATLVQPVGSPLSLECTVEGTSNPNLYWYRQAAGRGLQLLFYSVGIGQISSEVPQNLSASRPQDRQFILSSKKLLLSDSGFYLCAWRAGGTNYGYTFGSGTRLTVV.

The chain couples TRBV29-1 to TRBJ2-3; D not resolved. CDR3 length: 13 amino acids. Germline assignment: CDR1 SQVTM and CDR2 ANQGSEA. Trimming removed 7 bases at V and 2 bases at J, with 13 bases between. The CDR3 region is CSAIPGLTDTQYF. In nucleotides, the CDR3 is TGCAGCGCCATACCGGGTCTCACAGATACGCAGTATTTT.